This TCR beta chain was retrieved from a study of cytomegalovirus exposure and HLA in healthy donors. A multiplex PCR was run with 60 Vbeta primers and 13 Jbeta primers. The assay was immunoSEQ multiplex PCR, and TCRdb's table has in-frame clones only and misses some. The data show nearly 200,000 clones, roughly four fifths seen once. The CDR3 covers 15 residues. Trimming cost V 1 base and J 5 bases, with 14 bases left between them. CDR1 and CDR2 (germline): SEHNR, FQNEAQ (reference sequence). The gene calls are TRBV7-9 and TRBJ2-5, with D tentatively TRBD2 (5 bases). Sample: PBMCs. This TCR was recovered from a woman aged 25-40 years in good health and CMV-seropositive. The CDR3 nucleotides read TGTGCCAGCAGCTTAGTACGGGGTACTCGTGAGACCCAGTACTTC. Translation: CASSLVRGTRETQYF.